This T cell receptor beta chain was found in a study of blood T cell repertoires in COVID-19. Study summary: There were acute and convalescent COVID-19 samples, and they came from the United States, Italy and Spain. T cells, B-cell-depleted T cells, or PBMCs supplied cDNA or gDNA.

The germline V gene encodes CDR1 MNHEY and CDR2 SMNVEV (reference sequence). The CDR3 has 14 residues. Trimming took 8 bases from V and 4 from J; bases not matched to a gene: 6. Per the study methods: Reference gene primers were amplified, and this amplification served to estimate nucleated cell counts. Produced via immunoSEQ multiplex PCR; TCRdb's table is partial and in-frame only. V and J calls and clone size are copied from that table; D and trimming were computed from the DNA. The sample lists roughly 260,000 clones, 88% occurring once. This sequence joins TRBV27 and TRBJ1-5; 9 positions match TRBD1. Material: peripheral blood. The receptor comes from a woman aged 40 to 50 who had recovered from COVID-19. The DNA of the CDR3 is TGTGCCAGCGGCGTCGGACAGGGGAATCAGCCCCAGCATTTT. Translation: CASGVGQGNQPQHF.